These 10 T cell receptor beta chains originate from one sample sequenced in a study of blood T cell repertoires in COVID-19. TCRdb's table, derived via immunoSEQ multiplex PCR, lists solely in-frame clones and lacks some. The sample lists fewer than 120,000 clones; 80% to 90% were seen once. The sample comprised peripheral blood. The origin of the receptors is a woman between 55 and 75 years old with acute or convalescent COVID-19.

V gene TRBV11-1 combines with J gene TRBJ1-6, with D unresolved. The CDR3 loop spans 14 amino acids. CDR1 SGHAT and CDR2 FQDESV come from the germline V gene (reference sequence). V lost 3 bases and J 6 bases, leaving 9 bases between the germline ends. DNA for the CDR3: TGTGCCAGCAGCTTGAGTTTCGGTAATTCACCCCTCCACTTT. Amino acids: CASSLSFGNSPLHF.

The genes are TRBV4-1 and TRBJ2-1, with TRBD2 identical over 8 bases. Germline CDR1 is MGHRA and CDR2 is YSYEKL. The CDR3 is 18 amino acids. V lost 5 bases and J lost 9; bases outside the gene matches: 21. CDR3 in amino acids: CASSRISTGGLSFGEQFF. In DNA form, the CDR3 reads TGCGCCAGCAGCAGGATAAGCACGGGGGGGCTTTCTTTCGGTGAGCAGTTCTTC.

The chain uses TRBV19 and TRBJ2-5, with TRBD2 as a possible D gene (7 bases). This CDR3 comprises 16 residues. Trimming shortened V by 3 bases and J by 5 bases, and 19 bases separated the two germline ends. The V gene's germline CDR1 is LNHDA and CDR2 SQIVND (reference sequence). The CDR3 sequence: CASSIFWGGPMETQYF. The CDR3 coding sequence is TGTGCCAGTAGTATCTTCTGGGGGGGGCCCATGGAGACCCAGTACTTC.

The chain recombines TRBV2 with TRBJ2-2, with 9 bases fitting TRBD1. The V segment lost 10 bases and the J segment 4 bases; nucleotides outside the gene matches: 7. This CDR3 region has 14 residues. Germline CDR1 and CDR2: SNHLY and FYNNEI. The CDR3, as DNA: TGTGCCACCAAGGGACAGGGACCCACCGGGGAGCTGTTTTTT. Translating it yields CATKGQGPTGELFF.

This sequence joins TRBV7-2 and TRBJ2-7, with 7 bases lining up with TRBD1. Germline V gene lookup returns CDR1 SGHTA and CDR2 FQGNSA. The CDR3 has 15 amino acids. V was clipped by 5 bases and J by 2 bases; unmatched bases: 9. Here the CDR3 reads CASSPPGQPPYEQYF. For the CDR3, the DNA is TGTGCCAGCAGCCCGCCGGGACAGCCCCCCTACGAGCAGTACTTC. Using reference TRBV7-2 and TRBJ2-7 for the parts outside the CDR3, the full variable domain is GAGVSQSPSNKVTEKGKDVELRCDPISGHTALYWYRQSLGQGLEFLIYFQGNSAPDKSGLPSDRFSAERTGGSVSTLTIQRTQQEDSAVYLCASSPPGQPPYEQYFGPGTRLTVT.

The CDR3 nucleotides are TGTGCCAGCAGGTTCACAGGGGGGGAGACCCAGTACTTC. It is translated as CASRFTGGETQYF. The chain combines TRBV5-4 with TRBJ2-5; 8 nucleotides align to TRBD1. The CDR3 runs to 13 residues. V dropped 5 bases and J dropped 5; count of bases not matched to a gene: 5. Per the germline V gene, CDR1 is SGHNT and CDR2 is YYREEE (reference sequence).

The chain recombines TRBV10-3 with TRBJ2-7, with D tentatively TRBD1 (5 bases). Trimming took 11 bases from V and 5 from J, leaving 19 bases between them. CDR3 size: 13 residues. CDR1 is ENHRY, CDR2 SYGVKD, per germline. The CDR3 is CAVESRVDDEQYF. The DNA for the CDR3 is TGTGCCGTTGAGTCCAGGGTGGATGACGAGCAGTACTTC.

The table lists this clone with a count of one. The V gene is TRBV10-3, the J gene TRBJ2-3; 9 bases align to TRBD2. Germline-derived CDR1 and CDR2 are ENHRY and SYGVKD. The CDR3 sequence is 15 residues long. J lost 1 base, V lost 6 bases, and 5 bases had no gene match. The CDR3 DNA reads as TGTGCCATCAGCCTAGCGGGGAATGGCACAGATACGCAGTATTTT. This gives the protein CAISLAGNGTDTQYF.

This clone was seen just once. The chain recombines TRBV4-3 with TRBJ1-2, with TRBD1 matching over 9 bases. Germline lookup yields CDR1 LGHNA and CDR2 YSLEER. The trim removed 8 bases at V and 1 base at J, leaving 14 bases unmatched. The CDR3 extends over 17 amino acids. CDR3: CASRSTHTGGRNYGYTF. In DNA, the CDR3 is TGCGCCAGCCGCAGTACCCATACAGGGGGCCGTAACTATGGCTACACCTTC.

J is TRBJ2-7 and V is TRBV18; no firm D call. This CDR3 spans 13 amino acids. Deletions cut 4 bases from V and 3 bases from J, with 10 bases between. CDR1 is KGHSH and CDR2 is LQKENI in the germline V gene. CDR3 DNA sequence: TGTGCCAGCTCACTTCGGGTTTACTACGAGCAGTACTTC. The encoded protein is CASSLRVYYEQYF.